These 4 T cell receptor beta chains came from one sample sequenced in a study of cytomegalovirus exposure and HLA in healthy donors. This table comes from immunoSEQ multiplex PCR, and its TCRdb copy is limited to in-frame clones, with some not included. This sample carries some 150,000 clones, about 91% of them seen once, and the ten largest clones take 7.5% to 8.5%. Material: PBMCs. These receptors all stem from a woman under 30 in good health and CMV-seropositive.

In DNA form, the CDR3 reads TGTGCCAGCACCGCTGAAGGGGGCTCTGGAAACACCATATATTTT. Protein product: CASTAEGGSGNTIYF. This chain uses TRBV6-6 with TRBJ1-3; a weak D match, TRBD1 (6 bases). The V and J ends lost 7 bases and 0 bases respectively, with 13 bases between them. The CDR3 totals 15 residues. The germline CDR1 and CDR2 sequences are MNHNY and SVGAGI (reference sequence).

The genes are TRBV5-1 and TRBJ2-4, with 9 bases identical to TRBD1. Germline V gene data show CDR1 as SGHRS and CDR2 as YFSETQ. After removal of 4 bases from V and 8 bases from J, the junction contained 10 bases not matched to a gene. The CDR3 totals 15 residues. The CDR3 spells CASSPGTGNIDIQYF. The CDR3 DNA is TGCGCCAGCAGCCCGGGGACAGGGAATATAGACATTCAGTACTTC.

The chain is built from TRBV29-1 and TRBJ2-1; D might be TRBD2 (5 bases). In germline, CDR1 is SQVTM, CDR2 ANQGSEA. With 0 bases removed from V and 7 bases from J, the gap between germline ends came to 13 bases. The CDR3 is 14 residues long. CDR3 DNA: TGCAGCGTTGAAGATATGAGGGTGGAAAATGAGCAGTTCTTC. It yields the protein CSVEDMRVENEQFF.

Details on this clone: The sample contains more than one DNA sequence encoding this CDR3. The V call is TRBV5-1, the J call TRBJ1-2; D is perhaps TRBD1 (6 bases). Between the trimmed V and J ends, which lost 4 bases and 8 bases, there was a span of 12 bases. The CDR3 length is 12 residues. The germline V gene has CDR1 SGHRS and CDR2 YFSETQ. CDR3 in amino acids: CASSRTADGYTF. The CDR3 coding sequence is TGCGCCAGCAGCCGGACAGCCGACGGCTACACCTTC.